This T cell receptor (beta chain) was documented in a study of control samples from healthy donors and cancer patients. Clones were sequenced by immunoSEQ multiplex PCR, and TCRdb holds only the in-frame ones, with some missing. The sample contains approximately 70,000 clones, approximately 89% of which appear only once. Per germline, CDR1 LNHDA and CDR2 SQIVND (reference sequence). The CDR3 spans 14 residues. The trim removed 7 bases at V and 8 bases at J, leaving 9 bases unmatched. The chain joins TRBV19 to TRBJ1-4; TRBD1 agrees at 8 bases. This TCR was sampled from a man in his sixties with colorectal cancer. Sample: PBMCs. CDR3 DNA sequence: TGTGCCAGTAAGGAGTCAGGGGGCAGGGAAAAACTGTTTTTT. Translation gives CASKESGGREKLFF. The full variable domain, with the rest looked up from reference TRBV19 and TRBJ1-4, is DGGITQSPKYLFRKEGQNVTLSCEQNLNHDAMYWYRQDPGQGLRLIYYSQIVNDFQKGDIAEGYSVSREKKESFPLTVTSAQKNPTAFYLCASKESGGREKLFFGSGTQLSVL.